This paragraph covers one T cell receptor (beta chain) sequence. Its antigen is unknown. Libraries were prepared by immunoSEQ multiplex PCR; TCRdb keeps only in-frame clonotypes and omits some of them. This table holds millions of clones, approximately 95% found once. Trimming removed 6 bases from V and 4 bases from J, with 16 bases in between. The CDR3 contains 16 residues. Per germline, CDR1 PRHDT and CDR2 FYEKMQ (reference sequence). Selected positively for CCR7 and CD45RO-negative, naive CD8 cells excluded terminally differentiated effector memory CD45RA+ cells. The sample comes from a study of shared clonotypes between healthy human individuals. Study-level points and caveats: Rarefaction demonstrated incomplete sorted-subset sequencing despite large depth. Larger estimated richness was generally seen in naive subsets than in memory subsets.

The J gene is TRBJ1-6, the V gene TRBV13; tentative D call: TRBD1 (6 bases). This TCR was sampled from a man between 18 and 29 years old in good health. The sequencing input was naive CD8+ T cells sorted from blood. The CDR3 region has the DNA TGTGCCAGCAGACCAAGGGGGAGTGAATATAATTCACCCCTCCACTTT. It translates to CASRPRGSEYNSPLHF.